This TCR beta chain is drawn from a study of blood T cell repertoires in COVID-19. Study-level information: The United States, Italy and Spain were the sources of the acute and convalescent COVID-19 samples. The cDNA or gDNA used as material had been derived from T cells, B-cell-depleted T cells, or PBMCs.

As originally analysed: It was from reference gene primer amplification that nucleated cell counts were estimated. Assay used: immunoSEQ multiplex PCR; TCRdb lists only in-frame clones, some missing. The V and J calls and the clone size are those of that table, but D and trimming were determined from the DNA. The sample includes 40,000 to 45,000 clones, about nine tenths of them seen just once. This CDR3 spans 17 amino acids. This TCR was sampled from a man in his fifties with active COVID-19. The sample consisted of peripheral blood. The V call is TRBV21-1, the J call TRBJ2-1; the D call of TRBD2 is as the table states it, not checked on the DNA. TRBV21-1 is classified as a pseudogene. The CDR3 coding sequence is TGTGCCAGCAGCAAATGGCAGGGGAGCGGGAGGCTCAATGAGCAGTTCTTC. Translating gives CASSKWQGSGRLNEQFF.